This T cell receptor beta chain came from a study of cytomegalovirus exposure and HLA in healthy donors. PCR employed 60 Vbeta and 13 Jbeta primers. The table came from immunoSEQ multiplex PCR; TCRdb's copy has only in-frame clones and leaves some out. The sample lists 110,000 or so clones, 65% to 80% occurring once. Sample: PBMCs. This TCR was recovered from a female donor in good health and CMV-seronegative.

This CDR3 is CASSLRKRGGRTDTQYF. The CDR3 coding sequence is TGTGCCAGCAGCTTACGGAAGCGGGGGGGCCGGACAGATACGCAGTATTTT. The rearrangement uses TRBV7-2 and TRBJ2-3, with 10 nucleotides matching TRBD2. With 2 bases clipped from V and 3 bases from J, the junction kept 8 bases outside the gene matches. Germline CDR1 reads SGHTA; CDR2 reads FQGNSA. The CDR3 runs 17 residues.